Presented here are 28 T cell receptor beta chains from one specimen sequenced in a study of identical twins. MiXCR, applied by TCRdb to the 5' RACE reads, yields one record per CDR3 protein. Of 1.5 million to 2 million distinct CDR3 sequences in the sample, under 35% were seen once. The sequencing sample was made of cord blood. The receptor source for this set is a newborn girl in good health.

V is TRBV5-1 and J is TRBJ2-3, with D possibly being TRBD1 or TRBD2 (6 bases each). The ends were cut back, 4 bases at V and 2 bases at J, with 29 bases in the middle. Per the germline V gene, CDR1 is SGHRS and CDR2 is YFSETQ. The CDR3 has 20 residues. Here the CDR3 reads CASSQPARRGKRQNTDTQYF. The CDR3 DNA reads as TGCGCCAGCAGCCAGCCAGCCCGGAGGGGGAAGAGACAAAACACAGATACGCAGTATTTT. The whole variable domain, remainder taken from reference TRBV5-1 and TRBJ2-3, is KAGVTQTPRYLIKTRGQQVTLSCSPISGHRSVSWYQQTPGQGLQFLFEYFSETQRNKGNFPGRFSGRQFSNSRSEMNVSTLELGDSALYLCASSQPARRGKRQNTDTQYFGPGTRLTVL.

This clonotype showed up just a few times. The rearrangement links TRBV4-1 to TRBJ1-2; D is unclear. Germline CDR1 reads MGHRA; CDR2 reads YSYEKL. The CDR3 runs to 15 residues. V lost 4 bases, J lost 2 bases, and 14 bases lay in between. The CDR3 loop reads CASSPAQVPNYGYTF. CDR3 nucleotide sequence: TGCGCCAGCAGCCCGGCGCAGGTGCCGAACTATGGCTACACCTTC.

The chain couples TRBV6-1 to TRBJ1-6; D unclear. CDR1 is MNHNS and CDR2 is SASEGT in the germline V gene. Trimming removed 4 bases at V and 5 bases at J, with 12 bases between. This CDR3 contains 15 residues. The CDR3 DNA reads TGTGCCAGCAGTGTGCAAACGGCAGATAATTCACCCCTCCACTTT. This sequence encodes CASSVQTADNSPLHF.

This clonotype has a count of ten or more. The CDR3 region has the DNA TGCAGTGCTAGAGGGGCCAGCTCCTACGAGCAGTACTTC. Translation gives CSARGASSYEQYF. V and J are TRBV20-1 and TRBJ2-7; D not certain. The CDR3 runs to 13 residues. Germline CDR1 reads DFQATT; CDR2 reads SNEGSKA (reference sequence). V lost 1 base and J lost 0, with 7 bases in between.

This clonotype appeared a few times. The gene calls are TRBV20-1 and TRBJ2-5, with 7 bases aligning to TRBD2. CDR1 and CDR2 (germline): DFQATT, SNEGSKA (reference sequence). The ends lost 6 bases at V and 7 bases at J; junction bases unmatched: 14. There are 14 residues in the CDR3. This chain's CDR3 is CSASLAAYWGTQYF. The CDR3 DNA sequence: TGCAGTGCATCTCTAGCGGCCTACTGGGGGACCCAGTACTTC.

There are many counts of this clonotype. The chain combines TRBV7-2 with TRBJ1-2; D ambiguous. The V end was cut by 1 base, the J end by 2 bases, with 8 bases between. This CDR3 is built from 14 residues. Germline V gene lookup returns CDR1 SGHTA and CDR2 FQGNSA. CDR3 nucleotide sequence: TGTGCCAGCAGCTTAGGGCGGGAAAACTATGGCTACACCTTC. Translated: CASSLGRENYGYTF. Full variable domain (missing parts from reference TRBV7-2 and TRBJ1-2): GAGVSQSPSNKVTEKGKDVELRCDPISGHTALYWYRQSLGQGLEFLIYFQGNSAPDKSGLPSDRFSAERTGGSVSTLTIQRTQQEDSAVYLCASSLGRENYGYTFGSGTRLTVV.

The chain employs TRBV12-3 or TRBV12-4 and TRBJ1-5; 9 bases are a match to TRBD1. This CDR3 is built from 14 residues. Losses at the gene ends were 6 bases for V and 9 bases for J; bases not matched to a gene: 9. DNA for the CDR3: TGTGCCAGCAGCTTGGACAGGGGAGGTCTGCCCCAGCATTTT. Its translation: CASSLDRGGLPQHF.

The table lists this clonotype with a few counts. The CDR3 reads CASRPGHQETQYF. DNA of the CDR3: TGTGCCAGCAGGCCGGGTCACCAAGAGACCCAGTACTTC. This chain uses TRBV28 with TRBJ2-5, with no clear D. Germline CDR1 MDHEN, CDR2 SYDVKM. The V end was cut by 6 bases, the J end by 0 bases, with 8 bases between. This CDR3 is built from 13 residues.

To note about this clonotype: Relative to the germline gene, one junction end is altered; a read error may explain this. J is TRBJ2-3 and V is TRBV6-1; 11 bases fit TRBD2. Germline values: CDR1 MNHNS, CDR2 SASEGT. The CDR3 length is 18 residues. As DNA, the CDR3 is TGTGCCGGCAGTAGGGGGACTAGCGGAGGCGCTAGCACAGATACGCAGTATTTT. It translates to CAGSRGTSGGASTDTQYF.

The rearrangement joins TRBV9 to TRBJ2-1; maybe TRBD2 (6 bases). CDR3 size: 17 residues. Germline CDR1 reads SGDLS; CDR2 reads YYNGEE. V lost 2 bases, J lost 0 bases, and 15 bases lay in between. The CDR3 coding sequence is TGTGCCAGCAGCGTCCCCTCTAGCGCCAGCTCCTACAATGAGCAGTTCTTC. It codes for CASSVPSSASSYNEQFF.

The chain couples TRBV28 to TRBJ2-5; D is uncertain. The J call may be mistaken, given a closer DNA end match to TRBJ2-7. There are 11 residues in the CDR3. The V gene's germline CDR1 is MDHEN and CDR2 SYDVKM. CDR3 residues: CASSLMDEQYF. CDR3 sequence (DNA): TGTGCCAGCAGTTTGATGGACGAGCAGTACTTC.

The rearrangement links TRBV9 to TRBJ1-4; possible D gene TRBD1, 6 bases. The CDR3 runs 14 residues. Germline-derived CDR1 and CDR2 are SGDLS and YYNGEE. The ends were cut back, 3 bases at V and 6 bases at J, with 12 bases in the middle. CDR3 nucleotide sequence: TGTGCCAGCAGCGGCGGACAGATCGATGAAAAACTGTTTTTT. It translates to CASSGGQIDEKLFF.

V is TRBV5-4 and J is TRBJ2-1; 7 nucleotides agree with TRBD1. J gave up 3 bases and V 4 bases, and 13 bases lay outside the gene matches. Germline V gene lookup returns CDR1 SGHNT and CDR2 YYREEE (reference sequence). The CDR3 totals 17 residues. CDR3 amino acids: CASSDERTGRNYNEQFF. As DNA, the CDR3 is TGTGCCAGCAGCGACGAACGGACAGGCAGGAACTACAATGAGCAGTTCTTC. The full variable domain, its missing parts supplied by reference TRBV5-4 and TRBJ2-1, is ETGVTQSPTHLIKTRGQQVTLRCSSQSGHNTVSWYQQALGQGPQFIFQYYREEENGRGNFPPRFSGLQFPNYSSELNVNALELDDSALYLCASSDERTGRNYNEQFFGPGTRLTVL.

V and J are TRBV6-5 and TRBJ2-1, with 11 bases fitting TRBD2. The CDR3 contains 15 residues. Germline CDR1 MNHEY, CDR2 SVGAGI. Trimming at V came to 7 bases and at J to 2 bases, leaving 4 bases not matched to a gene. This chain's CDR3 is CASTRSGRAYNEQFF. The CDR3 region has the DNA TGTGCCAGCACCCGTAGCGGGAGGGCCTACAATGAGCAGTTCTTC.

The J gene is TRBJ2-7, the V gene TRBV2, with TRBD1 matching over 9 bases. The germline gives CDR1 SNHLY, CDR2 FYNNEI. The trim removed 6 bases at V and 1 base at J, leaving 4 bases unmatched. This CDR3 has 14 amino acids. DNA for the CDR3: TGTGCCAGCAGACAGGGGGCTCCTTCCTACGAGCAGTACTTC. Residues: CASRQGAPSYEQYF.

This clonotype was observed a few times. The chain uses TRBV3-1 and TRBJ2-1; D is perhaps TRBD2 (6 bases). Trimming left V 4 bases short and J 8 bases short, with 15 bases between. Germline CDR1 is LGHDT and CDR2 is YNNKEL (reference sequence). There are 14 residues in the CDR3. The CDR3 coding sequence is TGTGCCAGCAGCCCGGGACTGGGCATCTATGAGCAGTTCTTC. Protein: CASSPGLGIYEQFF.

This clonotype was detected a few times. The chain joins TRBV10-3 to TRBJ2-3; the D is unclear. Trimming removed 4 bases at V and 0 bases at J, with 8 bases between. This CDR3 region has 14 residues. CDR1 ENHRY and CDR2 SYGVKD come from the germline V gene. CDR3 residues: CAISAATSTDTQYF. The DNA for the CDR3 is TGTGCCATCAGTGCCGCGACTAGCACAGATACGCAGTATTTT.

The gene calls are TRBV7-8 and TRBJ1-4; tentative D call: TRBD1 (6 bases). Germline V gene lookup returns CDR1 SGHVS and CDR2 FQNEAQ. This CDR3 region has 15 residues. Trimming cost V 5 bases and J 8 bases, with 18 bases left between them. The CDR3 region has the DNA TGTGCCAGCAGCCCGCACAGGGTGGAGATGGAAAAACTGTTTTTT. Translating it yields CASSPHRVEMEKLFF. Full variable domain (missing parts from reference TRBV7-8 and TRBJ1-4): GAGVSQSPRYKVAKRGQDVALRCDPISGHVSLFWYQQALGQGPEFLTYFQNEAQLDKSGLPSDRFFAERPEGSVSTLKIQRTQQEDSAVYLCASSPHRVEMEKLFFGSGTQLSVL.

The chain uses TRBV20-1 and TRBJ1-4, with TRBD1 identical over 10 bases. This CDR3 has 14 amino acids. Germline values: CDR1 DFQATT, CDR2 SNEGSKA (reference sequence). J was trimmed by 7 bases and V by 1 base; bases with no gene match: 3. The DNA for the CDR3 is TGCAGTGCTAGAGCCCGGGACAGGGGTGAAAAACTGTTTTTT. Translated: CSARARDRGEKLFF.

V and J are TRBV7-2 and TRBJ2-5, with D hard to call. This CDR3 is built from 13 residues. Trimming left V 5 bases short and J 5 bases short, with 12 bases between. CDR1 SGHTA and CDR2 FQGNSA come from the germline V gene. Written as DNA, the CDR3 is TGTGCCAGCAGCCACAATCCAGCGGAGACCCAGTACTTC. This sequence encodes CASSHNPAETQYF.

This clonotype has just a few counts. The CDR3 is CASIDRSYEQYF. DNA of the CDR3: TGTGCCAGCATCGACAGAAGCTACGAGCAGTACTTC. The rearrangement uses TRBV6-5 and TRBJ2-7; a weak D match, TRBD1 (5 bases). Germline V lookup: CDR1 MNHEY, CDR2 SVGAGI. Trimming shortened V by 7 bases and J by 3 bases, and 10 bases separated the two germline ends. The CDR3 is 12 amino acids.

V is TRBV28 and J is TRBJ1-2, with TRBD1 as a possible D gene (5 bases). The CDR3 is made up of 11 amino acids. Germline values: CDR1 MDHEN, CDR2 SYDVKM. With 8 bases removed from V and 7 bases from J, the gap between germline ends came to 11 bases. In nucleotides, the CDR3 is TGTGCCAGCCTCGGCGACAGTGGCTACACCTTC. Translated: CASLGDSGYTF.

The chain recombines TRBV9 with TRBJ1-5; 10 bases are shared with TRBD1. The germline CDR1 and CDR2 sequences are SGDLS and YYNGEE. The CDR3 is 14 residues long. V shed 2 bases and J 6 bases; nucleotides not matched to a gene: 2. The CDR3 loop reads CASSVGTGAQPQHF. Written as DNA, the CDR3 is TGTGCCAGCAGCGTTGGGACAGGGGCTCAGCCCCAGCATTTT. Together with reference TRBV9 and TRBJ1-5, the CDR3 gives the full variable domain: DSGVTQTPKHLITATGQRVTLRCSPRSGDLSVYWYQQSLDQGLQFLIQYYNGEERAKGNILERFSAQQFPDLHSELNLSSLELGDSALYFCASSVGTGAQPQHFGDGTRLSIL.

This chain joins TRBV7-2 and TRBJ2-7, with D perhaps matching TRBD1 or TRBD2 (6 bases each). V was clipped by 1 base and J by 7 bases, with 17 bases between them. The CDR3 sequence is 15 residues long. In germline, CDR1 is SGHTA, CDR2 FQGNSA. The CDR3 protein is CASSLGGADYNEQYF. CDR3 in DNA: TGTGCCAGCAGCTTAGGGGGGGCGGACTACAATGAGCAGTACTTC.

This clonotype was observed a few times. V and J are TRBV20-1 and TRBJ2-7; D call uncertain. CDR3 length equals 15 residues. The germline V and J ends were trimmed by 3 bases and 3 bases, with 18 bases remaining between them. From germline, CDR1 is DFQATT and CDR2 SNEGSKA (reference sequence). CDR3 sequence reads: CSARGSPASLYEQYF. The CDR3, as DNA: TGCAGTGCTAGGGGCTCTCCTGCTTCGCTCTACGAGCAGTACTTC.

V and J are TRBV7-8 and TRBJ1-1; the D is unclear. With 5 bases removed from V and 8 bases from J, the gap between germline ends came to 15 bases. The germline gives CDR1 SGHVS, CDR2 FQNEAQ. This CDR3 spans 13 amino acids. The CDR3 DNA reads as TGTGCCAGCAGCCCCACGATTGGTCTCGAAGCTTTCTTT. This sequence encodes CASSPTIGLEAFF.

This clonotype came up many times. The chain employs TRBV27 and TRBJ2-1; D is unclear. The germline V and J ends were trimmed by 2 bases and 8 bases, with 13 bases remaining between them. Per the germline V gene, CDR1 is MNHEY and CDR2 is SMNVEV (reference sequence). CDR3 length: 14 residues. The CDR3 region has the DNA TGTGCCAGCAGTTTAGGGTTTATTGGCGATGAGCAGTTCTTC. It yields the protein CASSLGFIGDEQFF.

This clonotype was recorded a few times. The V and J genes are TRBV7-2 and TRBJ2-4; D is undetermined. The CDR3 contains 14 residues. V was cut by 3 bases and J by 1 base, with 7 bases left in between. The germline V gene has CDR1 SGHTA and CDR2 FQGNSA. The CDR3 protein is CASSFGFAKNIQYF. The CDR3, as DNA: TGTGCCAGCAGCTTTGGTTTCGCCAAAAACATTCAGTACTTC.